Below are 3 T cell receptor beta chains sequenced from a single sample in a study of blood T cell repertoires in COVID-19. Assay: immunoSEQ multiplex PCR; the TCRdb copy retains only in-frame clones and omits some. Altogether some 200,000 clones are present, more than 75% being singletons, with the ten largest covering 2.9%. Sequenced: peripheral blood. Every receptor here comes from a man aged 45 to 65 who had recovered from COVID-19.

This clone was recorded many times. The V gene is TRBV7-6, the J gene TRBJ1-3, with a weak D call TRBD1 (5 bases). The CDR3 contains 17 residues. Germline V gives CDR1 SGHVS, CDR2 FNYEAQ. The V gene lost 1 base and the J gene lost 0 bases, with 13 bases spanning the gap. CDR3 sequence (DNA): TGTGCCAGCAGCTTAGAGGGCCCAGGGTTCTCTGGAAACACCATATATTTT. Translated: CASSLEGPGFSGNTIYF.

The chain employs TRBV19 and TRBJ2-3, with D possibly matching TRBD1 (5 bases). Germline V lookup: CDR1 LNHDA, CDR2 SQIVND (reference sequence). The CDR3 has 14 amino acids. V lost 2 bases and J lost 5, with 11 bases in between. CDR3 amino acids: CASSIWQGEDTQYF. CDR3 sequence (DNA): TGTGCCAGTAGTATATGGCAGGGTGAAGATACGCAGTATTTT.

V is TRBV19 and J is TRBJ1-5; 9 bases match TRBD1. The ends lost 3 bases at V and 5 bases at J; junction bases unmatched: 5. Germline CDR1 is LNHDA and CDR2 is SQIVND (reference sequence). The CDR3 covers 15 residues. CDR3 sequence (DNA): TGTGCCAGTAGTATGGGGACAGGGCCCCATCAGCCCCAGCATTTT. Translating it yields CASSMGTGPHQPQHF.